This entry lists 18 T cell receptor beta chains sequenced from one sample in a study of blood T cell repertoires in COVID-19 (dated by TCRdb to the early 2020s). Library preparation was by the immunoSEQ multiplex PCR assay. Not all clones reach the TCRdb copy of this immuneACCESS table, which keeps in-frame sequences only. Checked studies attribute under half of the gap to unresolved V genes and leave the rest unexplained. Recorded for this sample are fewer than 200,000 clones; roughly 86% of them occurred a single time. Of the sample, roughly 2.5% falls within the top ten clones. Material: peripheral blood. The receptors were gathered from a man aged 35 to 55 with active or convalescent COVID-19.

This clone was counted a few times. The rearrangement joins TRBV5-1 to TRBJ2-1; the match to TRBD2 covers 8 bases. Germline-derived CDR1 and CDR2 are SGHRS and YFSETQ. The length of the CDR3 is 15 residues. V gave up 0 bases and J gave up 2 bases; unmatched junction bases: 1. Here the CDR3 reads CASSLAGGAYNEQFF. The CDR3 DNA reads TGCGCCAGCAGCTTGGCCGGGGGGGCCTACAATGAGCAGTTCTTC.

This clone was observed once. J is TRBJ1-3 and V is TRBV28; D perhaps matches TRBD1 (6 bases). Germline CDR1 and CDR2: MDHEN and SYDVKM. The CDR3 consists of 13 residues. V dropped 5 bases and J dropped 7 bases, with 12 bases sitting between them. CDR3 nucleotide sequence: TGTGCCAGCAGTCACAGGGAAAGGAACACCATATATTTT. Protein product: CASSHRERNTIYF.

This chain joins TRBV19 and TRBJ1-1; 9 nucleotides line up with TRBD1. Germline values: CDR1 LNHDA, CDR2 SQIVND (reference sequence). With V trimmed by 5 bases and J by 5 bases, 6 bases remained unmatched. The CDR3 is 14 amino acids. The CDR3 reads CASSPGQGRTEAFF. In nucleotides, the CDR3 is TGTGCCAGTAGTCCGGGACAGGGTCGAACTGAAGCTTTCTTT.

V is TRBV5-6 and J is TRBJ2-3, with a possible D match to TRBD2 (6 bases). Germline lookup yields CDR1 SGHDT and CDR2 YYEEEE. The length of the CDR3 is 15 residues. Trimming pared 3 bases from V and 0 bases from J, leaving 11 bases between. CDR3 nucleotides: TGTGCCAGCAGCTCCGGCGCGGGGAGCACAGATACGCAGTATTTT. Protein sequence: CASSSGAGSTDTQYF.

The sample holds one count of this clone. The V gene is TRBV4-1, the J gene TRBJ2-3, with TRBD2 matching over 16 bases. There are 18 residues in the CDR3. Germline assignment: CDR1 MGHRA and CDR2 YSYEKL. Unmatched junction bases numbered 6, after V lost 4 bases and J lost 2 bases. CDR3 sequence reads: CASSLVGLAGGPTDTQYF. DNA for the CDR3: TGCGCCAGCAGCCTTGTGGGACTAGCGGGGGGGCCCACAGATACGCAGTATTTT.

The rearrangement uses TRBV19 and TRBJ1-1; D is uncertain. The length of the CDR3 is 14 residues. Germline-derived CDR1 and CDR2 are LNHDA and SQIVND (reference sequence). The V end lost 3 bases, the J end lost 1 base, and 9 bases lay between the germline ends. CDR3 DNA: TGTGCCAGTAGTATTGGTACAGAGAACACTGAAGCTTTCTTT. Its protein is CASSIGTENTEAFF.

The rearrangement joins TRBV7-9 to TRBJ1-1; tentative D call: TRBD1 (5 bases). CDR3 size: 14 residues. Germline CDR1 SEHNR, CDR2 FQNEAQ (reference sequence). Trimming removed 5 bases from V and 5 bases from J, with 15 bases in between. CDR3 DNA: TGTGCCAGCAGCCAAGGGGCCCAACGGACTGAAGCTTTCTTT. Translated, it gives CASSQGAQRTEAFF. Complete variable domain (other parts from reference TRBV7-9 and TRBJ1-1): DTGVSQNPRHKITKRGQNVTFRCDPISEHNRLYWYRQTLGQGPEFLTYFQNEAQLEKSRLLSDRFSAERPKGSFSTLEIQRTEQGDSAMYLCASSQGAQRTEAFFGQGTRLTVV.

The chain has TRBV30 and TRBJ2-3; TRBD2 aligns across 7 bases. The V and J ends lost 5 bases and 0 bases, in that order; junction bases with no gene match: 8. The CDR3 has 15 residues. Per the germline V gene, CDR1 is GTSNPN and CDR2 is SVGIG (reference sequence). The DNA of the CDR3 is TGTGCCTGGGGCCTGGGAGGGTCCAGCACAGATACGCAGTATTTT. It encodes CAWGLGGSSTDTQYF.

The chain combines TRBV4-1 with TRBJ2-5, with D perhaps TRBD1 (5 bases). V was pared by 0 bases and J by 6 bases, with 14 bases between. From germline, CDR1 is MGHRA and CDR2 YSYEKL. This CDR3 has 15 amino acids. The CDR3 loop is CASSQEGGRTKTQYF. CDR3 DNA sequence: TGCGCCAGCAGCCAAGAGGGCGGCAGGACAAAGACCCAGTACTTC.

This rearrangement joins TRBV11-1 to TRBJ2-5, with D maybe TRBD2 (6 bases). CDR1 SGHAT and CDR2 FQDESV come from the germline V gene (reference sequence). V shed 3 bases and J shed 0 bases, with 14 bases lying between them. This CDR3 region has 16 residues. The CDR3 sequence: CASSLEGPIYQETQYF. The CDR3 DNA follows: TGTGCCAGCAGCTTGGAGGGTCCGATCTACCAAGAGACCCAGTACTTC. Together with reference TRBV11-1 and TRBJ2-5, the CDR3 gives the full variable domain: EAEVAQSPRYKITEKSQAVAFWCDPISGHATLYWYRQILGQGPELLVQFQDESVVDDSQLPKDRFSAERLKGVDSTLKIQPAELGDSAMYLCASSLEGPIYQETQYFGPGTRLLVL.

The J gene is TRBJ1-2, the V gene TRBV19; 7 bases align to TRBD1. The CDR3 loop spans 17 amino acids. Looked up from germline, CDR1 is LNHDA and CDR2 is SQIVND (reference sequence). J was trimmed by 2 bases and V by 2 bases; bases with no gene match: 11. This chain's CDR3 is CASSIPQQGSENYGYTF. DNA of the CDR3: TGTGCCAGTAGTATACCGCAACAGGGGAGCGAAAACTATGGCTACACCTTC.

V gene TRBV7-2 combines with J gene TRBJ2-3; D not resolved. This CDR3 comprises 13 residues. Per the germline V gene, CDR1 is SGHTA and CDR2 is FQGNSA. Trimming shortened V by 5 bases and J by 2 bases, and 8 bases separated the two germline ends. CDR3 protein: CASSILFTDTQYF. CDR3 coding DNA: TGTGCCAGCAGCATCCTTTTCACAGATACGCAGTATTTT.

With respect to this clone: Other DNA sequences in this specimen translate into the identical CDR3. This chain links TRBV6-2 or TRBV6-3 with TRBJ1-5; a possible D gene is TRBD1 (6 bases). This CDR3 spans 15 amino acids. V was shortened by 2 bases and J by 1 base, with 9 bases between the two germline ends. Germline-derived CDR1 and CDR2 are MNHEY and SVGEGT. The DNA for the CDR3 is TGTGCCAGCAGTTACGGGCAGGGGAGCAATCAGCCCCAGCATTTT. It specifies CASSYGQGSNQPQHF.

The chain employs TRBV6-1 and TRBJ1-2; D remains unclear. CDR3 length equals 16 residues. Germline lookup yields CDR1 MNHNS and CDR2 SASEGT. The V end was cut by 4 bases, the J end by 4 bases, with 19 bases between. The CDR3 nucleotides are TGTGCCAGCAGTGGGTTAAAAAATACGGGATTCTATGGCTACACCTTC. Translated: CASSGLKNTGFYGYTF.

As DNA, the CDR3 is TGCAGCGCAGCGGGGCGAACGTCTAGCACAGATACGCAGTATTTT. Residues: CSAAGRTSSTDTQYF. The chain is built from TRBV29-1 and TRBJ2-3; 7 bases match TRBD2. The CDR3 has 15 residues. V gave up 7 bases and J gave up 0 bases; unmatched junction bases: 10. The germline CDR1 and CDR2 sequences are SQVTM and ANQGSEA.

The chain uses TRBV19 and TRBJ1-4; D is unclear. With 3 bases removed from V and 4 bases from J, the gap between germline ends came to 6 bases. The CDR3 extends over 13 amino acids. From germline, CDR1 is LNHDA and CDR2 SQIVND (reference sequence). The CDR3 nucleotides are TGTGCCAGTAGTATTGGCAGTAATGAAAAACTGTTTTTT. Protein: CASSIGSNEKLFF.

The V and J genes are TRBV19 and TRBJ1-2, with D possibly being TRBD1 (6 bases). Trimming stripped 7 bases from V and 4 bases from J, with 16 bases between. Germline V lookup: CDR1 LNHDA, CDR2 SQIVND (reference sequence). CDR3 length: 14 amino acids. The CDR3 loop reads CASTRQERIYGYTF. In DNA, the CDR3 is TGTGCCAGTACCAGACAGGAAAGAATCTATGGCTACACCTTC.

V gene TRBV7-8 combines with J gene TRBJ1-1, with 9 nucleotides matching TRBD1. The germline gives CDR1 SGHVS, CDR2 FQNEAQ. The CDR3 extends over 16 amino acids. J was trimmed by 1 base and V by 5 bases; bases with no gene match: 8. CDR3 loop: CASSLTGGDRNTEAFF. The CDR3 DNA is TGTGCCAGCAGCCTTACAGGGGGCGATAGGAACACTGAAGCTTTCTTT.